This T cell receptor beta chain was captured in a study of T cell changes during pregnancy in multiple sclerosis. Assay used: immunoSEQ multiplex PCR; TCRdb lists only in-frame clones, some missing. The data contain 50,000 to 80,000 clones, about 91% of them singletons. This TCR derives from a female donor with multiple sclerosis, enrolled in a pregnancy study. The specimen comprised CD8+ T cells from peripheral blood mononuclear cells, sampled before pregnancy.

This CDR3 reads CASSPLGQSNEKLFF. The DNA for the CDR3 is TGTGCCAGCAGCCCCCTGGGACAGAGTAATGAAAAACTGTTTTTT. This chain uses TRBV7-9 with TRBJ1-4, with 7 bases identical to TRBD1. V shed 5 bases and J 4 bases; nucleotides not matched to a gene: 7. This CDR3 is built from 15 residues. Per the germline V gene, CDR1 is SEHNR and CDR2 is FQNEAQ (reference sequence).